The source of this TCR beta chain is a study of T cells in Graves' hyperthyroidism and ophthalmopathy. TCR beta CDR3 regions were amplified from RNA. The HTBI set primed first-round TCR CDR3 RT-PCR. TCRdb itself ran the multiplex PCR reads through MiXCR, one entry per CDR3 protein. The sample has hundreds of thousands of distinct CDR3 sequences; 38% are singletons. Across 18 months, stable Graves' hyperthyroidism was marked by no progression to ophthalmopathy. This clonotype was detected many times. Germline CDR1 SGHTS, CDR2 YDEGEE. V dropped 0 bases and J dropped 10 bases, with 16 bases sitting between them. There are 15 residues in the CDR3.

Sequencing was done on a sample of blood. This sequence originates from a man aged 18 to 29 with Graves' hyperthyroidism. The chain joins TRBV5-8 to TRBJ1-4; D gene uncertain. As DNA, the CDR3 is TGTGCCAGCAGCTTGGACGAGGACGGCCACGGAAAACTGTTTTTT. Amino acids: CASSLDEDGHGKLFF.